The text below deals with one T cell receptor (beta chain). Its specificity is not known. Researchers ran the PCR with 60 Vbeta and 13 Jbeta primers. Clones were read by immunoSEQ multiplex PCR, and TCRdb kept only the in-frame ones, dropping some. The sample carries about 120,000 clones, around 80% recorded once. This sample is part of a study of cytomegalovirus exposure and HLA in healthy donors. In the study overall: Counted in an early data release were approximately 85 million unique TCRs from HLA-typed donors.

Study results and caveats: Presence/absence analyses supposed approximately even sequencing depth among donors. A link between a missense DCLRE1C variant and TCR beta V- and J-gene trimming emerged from a later analysis. Researchers reportedly found TCR beta sequences accurately predicted most subjects' HLA-A and HLA-B alleles.

The junction had 3 bases not matched to a gene; V was cut back by 9 bases and J by 0 bases. CDR1 and CDR2 from the germline V gene are SGHDN and FVKESK. The CDR3 extends over 13 amino acids. V is TRBV14 and J is TRBJ1-1, with TRBD1 matching over 8 bases. Sequenced input: PBMCs. This sequence was found in a woman between 45 and 60 years old in good health and CMV-seropositive. The CDR3 is CARPQGVNTEAFF. Written as DNA, the CDR3 is TGTGCCAGGCCACAGGGGGTGAACACTGAAGCTTTCTTT.